The entry below describes one T cell receptor beta chain. The donors, all healthy, were Caucasians living in Russia, aged about 6 to 95. For the second PCR, which ran for about 6 to 11 cycles, a sample-barcoded 5' primer and a J-beta primer mix were used. The template-switch adaptor, which had 12 random nucleotides, put a tag on each cDNA molecule. TCRdb re-derived calls from the 5' RACE reads in MiXCR, one entry per CDR3 protein. The sample carries 1.5 million to 2 million distinct CDR3 sequences, around 48% recorded once. The data were taken from a study of blood T cells in healthy people across ages. Sequencing input: blood. The TCR comes from a woman aged 40 to 55 in good health.

As DNA, the CDR3 is TGTGCCAGCGTAATACAGAGGGCAAATGGCTACACCTTC. It translates to CASVIQRANGYTF. The chain is built from TRBV11-2 and TRBJ1-2; D gene uncertain. Trimming took 8 bases from V and 6 from J, leaving 16 bases between them. The CDR3 runs 13 residues. Germline loops: CDR1 SGHAT, CDR2 FQNNGV.